This TCR beta chain was observed in a study of T cell responses to AZD1222 COVID-19 vaccine. Overall study context: Analysis merged second doses at about 4 or about 12 weeks.

V shed 6 bases and J shed 15 bases, with 25 bases lying between them. Germline lookup yields CDR1 SGHRS and CDR2 YFSETQ. The CDR3 contains 14 residues. Clones were sequenced by immunoSEQ multiplex PCR, and TCRdb holds only the in-frame ones, with some missing. The sample includes about 62,000 clones, around 75% of them seen just once. Study-wide findings and caveats: Repertoire samples came only from after the peak T cell response.

Comments on this clone: What it binds is unknown.

This sample comprised peripheral blood, obtained on day 0 of AZD1222 vaccination. The sequence was collected from an adult in good health. The chain is built from TRBV5-1 and TRBJ2-1; D possibly corresponds to TRBD2 (5 bases). CDR3 protein: CASKDEGWVRWLFF. CDR3 coding DNA: TGCGCCAGCAAGGACGAGGGATGGGTCCGGTGGTTGTTCTTC.